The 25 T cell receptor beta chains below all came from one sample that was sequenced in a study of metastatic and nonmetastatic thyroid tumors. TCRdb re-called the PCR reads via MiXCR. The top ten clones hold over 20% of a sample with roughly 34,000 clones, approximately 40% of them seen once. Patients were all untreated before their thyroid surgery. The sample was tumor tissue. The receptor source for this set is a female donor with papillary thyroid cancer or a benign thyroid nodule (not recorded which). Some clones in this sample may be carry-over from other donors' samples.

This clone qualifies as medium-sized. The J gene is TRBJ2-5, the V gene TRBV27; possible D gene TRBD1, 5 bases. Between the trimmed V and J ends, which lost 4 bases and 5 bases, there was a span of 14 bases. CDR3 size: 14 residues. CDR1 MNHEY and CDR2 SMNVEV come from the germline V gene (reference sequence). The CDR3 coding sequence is TGTGCCAGCAGTTCCCAGGGCTCTCGGGAGACCCAGTACTTC. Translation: CASSSQGSRETQYF.

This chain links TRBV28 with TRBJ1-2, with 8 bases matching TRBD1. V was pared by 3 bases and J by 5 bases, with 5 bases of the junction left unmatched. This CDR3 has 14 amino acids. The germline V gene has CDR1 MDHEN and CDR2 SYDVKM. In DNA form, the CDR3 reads TGTGCCAGCAGTTTTTGGAGGGACAGGTATGGCTACACCTTC. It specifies CASSFWRDRYGYTF.

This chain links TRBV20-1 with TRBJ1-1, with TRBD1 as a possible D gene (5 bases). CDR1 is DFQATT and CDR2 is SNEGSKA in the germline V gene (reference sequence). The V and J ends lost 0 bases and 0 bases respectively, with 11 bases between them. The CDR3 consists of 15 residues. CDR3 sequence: CSARDGGALNTEAFF. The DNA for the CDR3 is TGCAGTGCTAGAGATGGGGGAGCCCTGAACACTGAAGCTTTCTTT.

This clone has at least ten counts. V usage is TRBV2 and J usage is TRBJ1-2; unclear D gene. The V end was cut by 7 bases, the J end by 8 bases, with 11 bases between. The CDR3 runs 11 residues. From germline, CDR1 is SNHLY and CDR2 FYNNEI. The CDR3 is CASITVGGYTF. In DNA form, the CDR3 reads TGTGCCAGCATCACGGTCGGCGGCTACACCTTC.

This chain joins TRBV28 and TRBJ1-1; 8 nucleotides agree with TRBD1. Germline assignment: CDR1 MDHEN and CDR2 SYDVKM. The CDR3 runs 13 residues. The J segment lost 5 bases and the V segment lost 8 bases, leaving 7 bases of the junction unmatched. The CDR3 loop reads CASQGASGTEAFF. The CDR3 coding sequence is TGTGCCAGCCAGGGGGCTTCGGGGACTGAAGCTTTCTTT.

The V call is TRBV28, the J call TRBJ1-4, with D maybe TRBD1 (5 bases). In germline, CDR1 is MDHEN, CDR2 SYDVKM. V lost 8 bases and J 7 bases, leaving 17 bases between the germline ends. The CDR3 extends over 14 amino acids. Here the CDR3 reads CASLRRGGIEKLFF. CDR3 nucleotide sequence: TGTGCCAGCCTTAGACGGGGGGGAATTGAAAAACTGTTTTTT.

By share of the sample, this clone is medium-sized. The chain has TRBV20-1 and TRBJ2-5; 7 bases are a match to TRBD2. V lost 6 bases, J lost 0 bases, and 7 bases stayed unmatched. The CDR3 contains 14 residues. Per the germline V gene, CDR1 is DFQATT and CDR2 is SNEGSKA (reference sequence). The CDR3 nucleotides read TGCAGTGCCTTCCTTGGGGGGGACCAAGAGACCCAGTACTTC. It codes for CSAFLGGDQETQYF.

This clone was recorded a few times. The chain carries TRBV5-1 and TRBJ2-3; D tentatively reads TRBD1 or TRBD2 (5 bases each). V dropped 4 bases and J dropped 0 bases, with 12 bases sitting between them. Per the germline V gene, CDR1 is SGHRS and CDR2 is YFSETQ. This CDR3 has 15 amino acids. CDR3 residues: CASSVGDPSTDTQYF. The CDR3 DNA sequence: TGCGCCAGCAGCGTCGGGGACCCAAGCACAGATACGCAGTATTTT.

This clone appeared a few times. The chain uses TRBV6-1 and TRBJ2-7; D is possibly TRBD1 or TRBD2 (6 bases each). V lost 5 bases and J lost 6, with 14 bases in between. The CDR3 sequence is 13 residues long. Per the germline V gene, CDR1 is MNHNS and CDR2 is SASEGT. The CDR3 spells CASSLGGPGEQYF. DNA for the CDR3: TGTGCCAGCAGTTTAGGGGGGCCAGGCGAGCAGTACTTC.

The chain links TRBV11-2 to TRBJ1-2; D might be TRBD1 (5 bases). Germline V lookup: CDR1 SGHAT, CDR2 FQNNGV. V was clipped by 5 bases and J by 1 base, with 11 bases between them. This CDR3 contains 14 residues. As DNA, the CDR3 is TGTGCCAGCAGCGTCGGGACGGATAACTATGGCTACACCTTC. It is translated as CASSVGTDNYGYTF. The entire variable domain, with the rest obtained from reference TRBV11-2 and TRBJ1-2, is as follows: EAGVAQSPRYKIIEKRQSVAFWCNPISGHATLYWYQQILGQGPKLLIQFQNNGVVDDSQLPKDRFSAERLKGVDSTLKIQPAKLEDSAVYLCASSVGTDNYGYTFGSGTRLTVV.

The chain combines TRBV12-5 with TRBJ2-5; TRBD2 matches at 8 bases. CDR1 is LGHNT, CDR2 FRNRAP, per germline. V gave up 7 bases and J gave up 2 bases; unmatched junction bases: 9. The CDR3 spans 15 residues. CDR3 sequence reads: CASVPGLAGQETQYF. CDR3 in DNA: TGTGCTAGTGTTCCGGGCCTAGCGGGTCAAGAGACCCAGTACTTC.

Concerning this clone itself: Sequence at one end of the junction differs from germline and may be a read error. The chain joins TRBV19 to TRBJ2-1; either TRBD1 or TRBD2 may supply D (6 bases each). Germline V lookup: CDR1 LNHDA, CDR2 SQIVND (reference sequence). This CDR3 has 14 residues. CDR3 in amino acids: CASSMGGSYNGQFF. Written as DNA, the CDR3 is TGTGCCAGTAGTATGGGGGGCTCCTACAATGGGCAGTTCTTC. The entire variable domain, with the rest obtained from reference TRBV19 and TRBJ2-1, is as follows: DGGITQSPKYLFRKEGQNVTLSCEQNLNHDAMYWYRQDPGQGLRLIYYSQIVNDFQKGDIAEGYSVSREKKESFPLTVTSAQKNPTAFYLCASSMGGSYNGQFFGPGTRLTVL.

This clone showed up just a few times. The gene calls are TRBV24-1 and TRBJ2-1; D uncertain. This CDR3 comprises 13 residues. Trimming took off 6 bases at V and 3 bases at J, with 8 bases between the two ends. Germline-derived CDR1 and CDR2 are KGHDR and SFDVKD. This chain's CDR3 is CATSLTDYNEQFF. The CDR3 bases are TGTGCCACCAGTTTGACGGACTACAATGAGCAGTTCTTC.

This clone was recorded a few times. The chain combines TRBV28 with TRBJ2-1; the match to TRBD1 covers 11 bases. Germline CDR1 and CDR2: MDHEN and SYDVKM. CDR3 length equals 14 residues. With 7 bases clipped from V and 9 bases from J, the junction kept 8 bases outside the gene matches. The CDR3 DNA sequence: TGTGCCAGCACCGAGGACAGGGGGCGGTTTGAGCAGTTCTTC. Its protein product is CASTEDRGRFEQFF.

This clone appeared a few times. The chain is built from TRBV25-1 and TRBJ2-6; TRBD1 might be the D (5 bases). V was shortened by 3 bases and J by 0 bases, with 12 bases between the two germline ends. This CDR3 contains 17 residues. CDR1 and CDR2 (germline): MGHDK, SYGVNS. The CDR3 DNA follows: TGTGCCAGCAGTGACGGTCAGGGTGCCTCTGGGGCCAACGTCCTGACTTTC. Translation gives CASSDGQGASGANVLTF. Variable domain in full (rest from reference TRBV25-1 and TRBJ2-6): EADIYQTPRYLVIGTGKKITLECSQTMGHDKMYWYQQDPGMELHLIHYSYGVNSTEKGDLSSESTVSRIRTEHFPLTLESARPSHTSQYLCASSDGQGASGANVLTFGAGSRLTVL.

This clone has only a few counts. CDR3: CASSSQGAGIYYEQYF. For the CDR3, the DNA is TGTGCCAGCAGCTCCCAGGGGGCGGGAATTTACTACGAGCAGTACTTC. The chain joins TRBV11-2 to TRBJ2-7; 8 bases are a match to TRBD1. Trimming cost V 4 bases and J 3 bases; bases outside gene matches: 11. Per the germline V gene, CDR1 is SGHAT and CDR2 is FQNNGV. The CDR3 is 16 amino acids.

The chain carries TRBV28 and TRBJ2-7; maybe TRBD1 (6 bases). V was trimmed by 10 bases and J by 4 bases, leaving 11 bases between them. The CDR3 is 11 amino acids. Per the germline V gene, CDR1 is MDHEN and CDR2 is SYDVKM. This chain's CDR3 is CATTDRYEQYF. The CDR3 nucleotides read TGTGCCACCACGGACAGATACGAGCAGTACTTC.

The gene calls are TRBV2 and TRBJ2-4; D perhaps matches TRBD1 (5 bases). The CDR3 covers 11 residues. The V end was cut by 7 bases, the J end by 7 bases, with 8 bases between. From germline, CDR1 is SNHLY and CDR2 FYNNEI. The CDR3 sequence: CASKDKNIQYF. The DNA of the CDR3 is TGTGCCAGCAAGGACAAGAACATTCAGTACTTC.

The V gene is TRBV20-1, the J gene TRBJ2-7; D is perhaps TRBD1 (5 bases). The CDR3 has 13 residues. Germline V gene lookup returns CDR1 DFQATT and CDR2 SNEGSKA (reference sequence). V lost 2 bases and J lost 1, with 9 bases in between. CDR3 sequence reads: CSARKTVSYEQYF. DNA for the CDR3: TGCAGTGCTAGAAAGACAGTATCCTACGAGCAGTACTTC.

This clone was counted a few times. The CDR3 bases are TGTGCCAGCAGCCGACCAGGGTACGAGCAGTACTTC. It specifies CASSRPGYEQYF. This rearrangement joins TRBV7-2 to TRBJ2-7; possible D gene TRBD1, 5 bases. This CDR3 is built from 12 residues. Germline CDR1 reads SGHTA; CDR2 reads FQGNSA. The V end was cut by 5 bases, the J end by 4 bases, with 9 bases between.

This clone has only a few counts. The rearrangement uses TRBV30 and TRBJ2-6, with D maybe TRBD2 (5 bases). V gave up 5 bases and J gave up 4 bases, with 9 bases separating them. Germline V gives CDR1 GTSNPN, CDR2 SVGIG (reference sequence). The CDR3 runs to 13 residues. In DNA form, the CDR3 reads TGTGCCTGGGGTACGGGGGGGGCCAACGTCCTGACTTTC. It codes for CAWGTGGANVLTF.

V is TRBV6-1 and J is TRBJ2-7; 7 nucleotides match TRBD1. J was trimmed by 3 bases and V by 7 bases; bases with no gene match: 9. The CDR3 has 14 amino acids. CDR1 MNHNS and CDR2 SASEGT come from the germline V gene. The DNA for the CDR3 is TGTGCCAGCACAGTGCGACAGGGAGACTACGAGCAGTACTTC. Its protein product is CASTVRQGDYEQYF.

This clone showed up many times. The DNA of the CDR3 is TGTGCCAGCACTCCCTCTGGCCTATACTACTATGGCTACACCTTC. Its protein product is CASTPSGLYYYGYTF. The rearrangement uses TRBV6-2 or TRBV6-3 and TRBJ1-2; D is unresolved. Trimming left V 7 bases short and J 3 bases short, with 18 bases between. The CDR3 extends over 15 amino acids. Germline-derived CDR1 and CDR2 are MNHEY and SVGEGT.

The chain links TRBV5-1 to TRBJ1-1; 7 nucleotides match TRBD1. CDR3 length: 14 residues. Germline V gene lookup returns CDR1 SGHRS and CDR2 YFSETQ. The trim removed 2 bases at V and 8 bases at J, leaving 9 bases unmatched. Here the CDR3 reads CASSFYIDRAEAFF. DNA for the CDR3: TGCGCCAGCAGCTTCTATATAGACAGGGCGGAAGCTTTCTTT.

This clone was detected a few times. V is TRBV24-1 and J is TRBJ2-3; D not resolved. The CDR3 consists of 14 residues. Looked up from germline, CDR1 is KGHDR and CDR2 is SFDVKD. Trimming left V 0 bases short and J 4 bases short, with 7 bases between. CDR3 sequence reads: CATSDLGRADTQYF. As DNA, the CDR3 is TGTGCCACCAGTGATTTGGGAAGGGCAGATACGCAGTATTTT.